What follows describes a single TCR beta chain. The data originate from a study of blood T cell repertoires in COVID-19. In the study overall: Acute and convalescent COVID-19 specimens originated in the United States, Italy and Spain.

Germline CDR1 reads SGHRS; CDR2 reads YFSETQ. J was trimmed by 6 bases and V by 3 bases; bases with no gene match: 3. The CDR3 runs to 14 residues. Repertoires were generated with immunoSEQ multiplex PCR, while TCRdb's copy carries only in-frame clones and drops some. The repertoire holds more than 300,000 clones, with around 86% as singletons. The sequencing input was peripheral blood. V usage is TRBV5-1 and J usage is TRBJ1-2, with TRBD1 identical over 12 bases. The source is a woman aged 50 to 60 with acute or convalescent COVID-19. The chain's CDR3 is CASSSGTGGDGYTF. DNA for the CDR3: TGCGCCAGCAGCTCCGGGACAGGGGGCGATGGCTACACCTTC. Using reference TRBV5-1 and TRBJ1-2 for the parts outside the CDR3, the full variable domain is KAGVTQTPRYLIKTRGQQVTLSCSPISGHRSVSWYQQTPGQGLQFLFEYFSETQRNKGNFPGRFSGRQFSNSRSEMNVSTLELGDSALYLCASSSGTGGDGYTFGSGTRLTVV.